The rows below give T cell receptor beta chains drawn from one sample of a study of blood T cell repertoires in COVID-19. The data were produced by immunoSEQ multiplex PCR, yet TCRdb's version contains in-frame clones alone and is incomplete. The sample has fewer than 300,000 clones, 81% seen once; the top ten hold around 3.2%. Sequencing was carried out using peripheral blood. Source of these receptors: a woman aged 55-69 years with active or convalescent COVID-19. Each CDR3 is given with its conserved first and last residue. A D gene is named only where the DNA matches it firmly. Clone size is stated in some rows and not others, as once, few, many or a class when expanded.

D	V	size	J	DNA	CDR3
NA	TRBV2	NA	TRBJ1-1	TGTGCCAGCAGTGAGATGTCGGGTCACACTGAAGCTTTCTTT	CASSEMSGHTEAFF
NA	TRBV21-1	once	TRBJ1-2	TGTGCCAGCAGCAAAGTGAGGTCTGTGAACTATGGCTACACCTTC	CASSKVRSVNYGYTF
NA	TRBV6-5	NA	TRBJ2-3	TGTGCCAGCAGCTCCGGACACTCAGATACGCAGTATTTT	CASSSGHSDTQYF
NA	TRBV20-1	NA	TRBJ1-2	TGCAGTGCTAGTACCCAGGCAGCTGGCTACACCTTC	CSASTQAAGYTF
TRBD1	TRBV18	NA	TRBJ2-3	TGTGCCAGCCAGGGGACAGGGGAAGGGACGCAGTATTTT	CASQGTGEGTQYF
NA	TRBV7-8	NA	TRBJ2-7	TGTGCCAGCAGCTTAGCAACTAGTTCCTACGAGCAGTACTTC	CASSLATSSYEQYF
NA	TRBV11-2	NA	TRBJ1-1	TGTGCCAGCAGGGGACTTCGGGGCACTGAAGCTTTCTTT	CASRGLRGTEAFF
NA	TRBV5-1	NA	TRBJ1-2	TGCGCCAGCAGCTTGGCAGCAGGGGCGATGGGCTACACCTTC	CASSLAAGAMGYTF
TRBD1	TRBV5-4	few	TRBJ1-3	TGTGCCAGCAGCTTGGGGACAGGGGCTGGAAACACCATATATTTT	CASSLGTGAGNTIYF
TRBD2	TRBV7-2	NA	TRBJ2-1	TGTGCCAGCAGCTTAGTAATAGCGGGGGCGCACAATGAGCAGTTCTTC	CASSLVIAGAHNEQFF
TRBD1	TRBV19	NA	TRBJ1-6	TGTGCCAGTAGTCCCTACAGGGGAACGGCACCCCTCCACTTT	CASSPYRGTAPLHF
NA	TRBV18	NA	TRBJ2-3	TGTGCCAGCTCACGTGAGGGAGATACGCAGTATTTT	CASSREGDTQYF
TRBD1	TRBV18	NA	TRBJ2-1	TGTGCCAGCTCAGAACAACAGGGGAGCCTATACAATGAGCAGTTCTTC	CASSEQQGSLYNEQFF
NA	TRBV2	NA	TRBJ1-2	TGTGCCAGCAGTGAAGGGGGGGTTATAGGAGGCTACACCTTC	CASSEGGVIGGYTF
NA	TRBV12-3/TRBV12-4	NA	TRBJ1-1	TGTGCCAGCAGTCAAGGGGGCACTGAAGCTTTCTTT	CASSQGGTEAFF
TRBD1	TRBV24-1	NA	TRBJ2-1	TGTGCCACCAGTGACCCGGACAGGGAGGTTCAGTTCTTC	CATSDPDREVQFF
TRBD2	TRBV5-1	once	TRBJ2-3	TGCGCCAGCAGCTTGAGCGGGGGGGCGGAAACGCAGTATTTT	CASSLSGGAETQYF
NA	TRBV14	NA	TRBJ1-6	TGTGCCACCAATGGGGGGTTCGGGTCACCCCTCCACTTT	CATNGGFGSPLHF
NA	TRBV11-2	NA	TRBJ1-4	TGTGCCAGCAGCCGCGGACTGAATGAAAAACTGTTTTTT	CASSRGLNEKLFF